This T cell receptor (beta chain) appears in the sequencing data of a study of blood T cells in healthy people across ages. Whole-study context: Capture via template switching afforded approximately one barcoded beta molecule per two T cells. Study-wide results and limits: Naive CD4+ cell counts and diversity both ran higher in long-lived than in aged donors.

PCR was performed a second time for about 7 to 12 cycles using a sample-barcoded 5' primer and a J-beta primer mix. Individual samples furnished no less than 2.5 million CDR3-containing paired-end reads apiece. Each CDR3 protein is one row after TCRdb ran MiXCR on the 5' RACE reads. The sample has 1,800,000 or so distinct CDR3 sequences; 30% to 40% are singletons. CDR3 length equals 14 residues. Trimming shortened V by 1 base and J by 9 bases, and 10 bases separated the two germline ends. CDR1 and CDR2 from the germline V gene are SGHTA and FQGNSA. Isolated per sample were at least 6 million PBMCs. This clonotype was detected many times. Antigen: not known.

The chain is built from TRBV7-2 and TRBJ1-6; D is uncertain. The source of this sequence is a human donor in good health. The sample consisted of blood. CDR3 region: CASSLVEDSSPLHF. The DNA for the CDR3 is TGTGCCAGCAGCTTAGTGGAGGATTCTTCACCCCTCCACTTT.